This T cell receptor beta chain was captured by sequencing in a study of shared clonotypes between healthy human individuals. Regarding the study as a whole: Naive subsets generally had larger estimated richness than memory subsets. When naive CD4 clonotypes were compared across a handful of donors, 5% to 5.5% were shared.

The material for each subset, its genomic DNA, was split evenly across several immunoSEQ plates. Only in-frame clones appear in the TCRdb table, and some are missing; sequencing was by immunoSEQ multiplex PCR. The sample shows about 2.4 million clones, over 85% of them seen only once. Germline CDR1 and CDR2: KGHSH and LQKENI. V was cut by 2 bases and J by 2 bases, with 13 bases left in between. There are 15 residues in the CDR3. As for this clone: Its antigen remains unknown.

This receptor was identified in a man aged 18 to 30 in good health. Some clones in this sample may be carry-over from other donors' samples. The sequencing sample was made of naive CD4+ T cells from PBMCs. The subset denotes: CD45RA+ positively selected. The chain joins TRBV18 to TRBJ2-7, with D perhaps matching TRBD2 (7 bases). CDR3 residues: CASSPSGGGAYEQYF. For the CDR3, the DNA is TGTGCCAGCTCACCAAGTGGGGGGGGCGCCTACGAGCAGTACTTC.